Shown below are 10 T cell receptor beta chains from a single sample sequenced in a study of shared clonotypes between healthy human individuals. Using immunoSEQ multiplex PCR, the repertoire was profiled, and TCRdb retains in-frame clones only, with some absent. The sample carries roughly 680,000 clones, approximately 77% recorded once. Sequencing was performed on memory CD4+ T cells sorted from blood. Subset noted: CD45RA-negative fraction. These receptors were taken from a woman aged 25 to 39 in good health.

V usage is TRBV6-1 and J usage is TRBJ1-1; 7 bases align to TRBD1. CDR1 is MNHNS and CDR2 is SASEGT in the germline V gene. The CDR3 loop spans 14 amino acids. Germline trimming cut 7 bases from V and 1 base from J; bases unmatched to any gene: 6. CDR3 region: CASNPQGTNTEAFF. The CDR3 DNA is TGTGCCAGCAACCCACAGGGGACGAACACTGAAGCTTTCTTT.

V and J are TRBV6-6 and TRBJ1-1, with D unresolved. CDR1 is MNHNY, CDR2 SVGAGI, per germline (reference sequence). The CDR3 sequence is 12 residues long. Deletions cut 4 bases from V and 5 bases from J, with 8 bases between. In DNA, the CDR3 is TGTGCCAGCAGTTCACAGAAAACTGAAGCTTTCTTT. Protein product: CASSSQKTEAFF.

J is TRBJ2-3 and V is TRBV5-1; TRBD1 matches at 10 bases. The V and J ends lost 4 bases and 0 bases, in that order; junction bases with no gene match: 11. Germline CDR1 reads SGHRS; CDR2 reads YFSETQ. CDR3 length: 18 amino acids. The CDR3 DNA reads as TGCGCCAGCAGCCTGTCCCGGGACAGGGGCCTCAGCACAGATACGCAGTATTTT. Protein sequence: CASSLSRDRGLSTDTQYF.

The chain uses TRBV7-9 and TRBJ2-5; no definite D call. The J call is in doubt because the DNA end fits TRBJ2-7 better. CDR3 size: 13 residues. The germline gives CDR1 SEHNR, CDR2 FQNEAQ (reference sequence). CDR3 amino acids: CASSLGTWDEQYF. CDR3 DNA sequence: TGTGCCAGCAGCTTAGGCACGTGGGACGAGCAGTACTTC.

V gene TRBV25-1 combines with J gene TRBJ2-5; 10 nucleotides align to TRBD2. The CDR3 runs 16 residues. The germline gives CDR1 MGHDK, CDR2 SYGVNS. The J segment lost 5 bases and the V segment lost 6 bases, leaving 12 bases of the junction unmatched. The CDR3 DNA sequence: TGTGCCAGCAGCCCGACCGCTAGCGGGAGACGGGAGACCCAGTACTTC. It codes for CASSPTASGRRETQYF.

The chain is built from TRBV29-1 and TRBJ2-3; 9 bases map to TRBD1. Germline CDR1 and CDR2: SQVTM and ANQGSEA. V was pared by 5 bases and J by 5 bases, with 14 bases of the junction left unmatched. This CDR3 has 16 amino acids. In DNA form, the CDR3 reads TGCAGCGTTCAGCTTCCCGGGACAGGGTTTCGAGATACGCAGTATTTT. This sequence encodes CSVQLPGTGFRDTQYF.

This clone has a handful of counts. The chain carries TRBV29-1 and TRBJ1-2, with D hard to call. V was clipped by 7 bases and J by 8 bases, with 17 bases between them. CDR1 is SQVTM and CDR2 is ANQGSEA in the germline V gene. This CDR3 is 12 amino acids long. The CDR3 DNA reads as TGCAGCGCCGGTAGCAGAGAGAGGGGCTACACCTTC. Translating it yields CSAGSRERGYTF.

J is TRBJ2-1 and V is TRBV6-1; 10 positions agree with TRBD2. Unmatched junction bases numbered 6, after V lost 0 bases and J lost 4 bases. Looked up from germline, CDR1 is MNHNS and CDR2 is SASEGT. CDR3 length: 17 amino acids. CDR3 residues: CASSEAVAGGSYNEQFF. The CDR3 coding sequence is TGTGCCAGCAGTGAAGCGGTAGCGGGAGGCAGTTACAATGAGCAGTTCTTC.

V and J are TRBV30 and TRBJ2-5, with D maybe TRBD1 (6 bases). The CDR3 is 14 residues long. From germline, CDR1 is GTSNPN and CDR2 SVGIG (reference sequence). Trimming took 1 base from V and 6 from J, leaving 15 bases between them. Here the CDR3 DNA reads TGTGCCTGGAGTGCCCCCAGGGGCGCGCAGACCCAGTACTTC. Its protein is CAWSAPRGAQTQYF.

The count of this clone is one. It may be a read error: a sequence one base away is much more abundant. The chain couples TRBV6-1 to TRBJ2-7, with 7 bases matching TRBD1. Trimming cost V 6 bases and J 4 bases; bases outside gene matches: 3. This CDR3 has 12 residues. Germline CDR1 MNHNS, CDR2 SASEGT. The CDR3 DNA is TGTGCCAGCAGCTGGGACAGTTACGAGCAGTACTTC. It translates to CASSWDSYEQYF.